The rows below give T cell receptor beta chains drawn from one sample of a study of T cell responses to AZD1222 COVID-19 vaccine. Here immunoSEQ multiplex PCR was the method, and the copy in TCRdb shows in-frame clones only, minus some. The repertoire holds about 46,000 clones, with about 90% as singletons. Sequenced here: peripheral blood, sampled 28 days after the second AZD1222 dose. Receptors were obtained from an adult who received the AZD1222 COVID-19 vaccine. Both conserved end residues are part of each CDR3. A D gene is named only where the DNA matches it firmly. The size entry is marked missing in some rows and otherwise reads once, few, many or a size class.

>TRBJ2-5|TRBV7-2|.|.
TGTGCCAGCAGCCCGAGGACTCCAAGTCAGTACTTC
CASSPRTPSQYF
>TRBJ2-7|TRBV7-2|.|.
TGTGCCAGCAGCTTACCATTTACCTCCTACGAGCAGTACTTC
CASSLPFTSYEQYF
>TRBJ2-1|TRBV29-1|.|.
TGCAGCGTTGAAGATCCTGACACCTACAATGAGCAGTTCTTC
CSVEDPDTYNEQFF
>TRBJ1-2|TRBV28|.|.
TGTGCCAGCCTCTTTGGGAGGGGGGATGGCTACACCTTC
CASLFGRGDGYTF
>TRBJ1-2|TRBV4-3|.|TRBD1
TGCGCCAGCAGCCAAGCCGACAGGGACGGCTATGGCTACACCTTC
CASSQADRDGYGYTF
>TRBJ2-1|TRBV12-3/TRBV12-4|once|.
TGTGCCAGCAGCGGGTACAATGAGCAGTTCTTC
CASSGYNEQFF
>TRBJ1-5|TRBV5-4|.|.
TGTGCCAGCAGCAGGAACAATCAGCCCCAGCATTTT
CASSRNNQPQHF
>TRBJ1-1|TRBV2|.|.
TGTGCCAGCAAAAGTACAGGTCTCACTGAAGCTTTCTTT
CASKSTGLTEAFF
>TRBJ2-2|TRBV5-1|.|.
TGCGCCAGCAGGGCTGAAGGGAACACCGGGGAGCTGTTTTTT
CASRAEGNTGELFF
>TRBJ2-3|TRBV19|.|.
TGTGCCAGTAGTACAGGGCGGACAGATACGCAGTATTTT
CASSTGRTDTQYF
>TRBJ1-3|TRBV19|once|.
TGTGCCAGTAGTATACAGGACAGAACCTCTGGAAACACCATATATTTT
CASSIQDRTSGNTIYF
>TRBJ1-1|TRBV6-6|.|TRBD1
TGTGCCAGCAGTCGCTCCCCCCTGAGACAGGGCTCGAACACTGAAGCTTTCTTT
CASSRSPLRQGSNTEAFF
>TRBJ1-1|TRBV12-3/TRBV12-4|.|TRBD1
TGTGCCAGCAGCCGGGACAGGGACACTGAAGCTTTCTTT
CASSRDRDTEAFF
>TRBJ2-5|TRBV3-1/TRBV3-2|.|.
TGTGCCAGCAGCCAAGAATGGGTCCAAGAGACCCAGTACTTC
CASSQEWVQETQYF
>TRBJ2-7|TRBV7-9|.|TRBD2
TGTGCCAGCAGCCCGCGCGCTAGCGGGAACTACGAGCAGTACTTC
CASSPRASGNYEQYF
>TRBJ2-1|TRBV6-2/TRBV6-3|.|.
TGTGCCAGCAGTCGCGCTATCACTAATGAGCAGTTCTTC
CASSRAITNEQFF
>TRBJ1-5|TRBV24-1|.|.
TGTGCCACCAGTGCCCGGACAGCTAATCAGCCCCAGCATTTT
CATSARTANQPQHF